The 18 T cell receptor beta chains given below trace back to one sample, sequenced in a study of beta chain features in type 1 diabetes. The entirety of the isolated RNA underwent reverse transcription, so expressed TCRB transcripts were sequenced. Repertoires were generated with immunoSEQ multiplex PCR, while TCRdb's copy carries only in-frame clones and drops some. This table has 300,000 to 450,000 clones, 20% appearing once. The sample taken for sequencing was naive CD4+ T cells from blood. All receptors derive from a woman under 30 in good health.

This clone turned up a few times. The chain couples TRBV4-3 to TRBJ1-4; TRBD1 agrees at 8 bases. Germline assignment: CDR1 LGHNA and CDR2 YSLEER. Losses at the gene ends were 6 bases for V and 8 bases for J; bases not matched to a gene: 5. This CDR3 contains 13 residues. CDR3 sequence reads: CASSDRGGEKLFF. In nucleotides, the CDR3 is TGCGCCAGCAGTGACAGGGGAGGCGAAAAACTGTTTTTT.

This clone was observed a handful of times. The V and J genes are TRBV5-4 and TRBJ2-2; TRBD1 matches at 8 bases. With 4 bases clipped from V and 6 bases from J, the junction kept 5 bases outside the gene matches. The CDR3 loop spans 14 amino acids. Germline CDR1 and CDR2: SGHNT and YYREEE (reference sequence). CDR3 DNA sequence: TGTGCCAGCAGCCCGGACAGGGAACCCGGGGAGCTGTTTTTT. Its translation is CASSPDREPGELFF.

There are a few counts of this clone. The chain has TRBV7-2 and TRBJ1-1; D not resolved. This CDR3 is built from 14 residues. The V end was cut by 5 bases, the J end by 1 base, with 11 bases between. The germline V gene encodes CDR1 SGHTA and CDR2 FQGNSA. CDR3 amino acids: CASSRGASNTEAFF. The CDR3 DNA follows: TGTGCCAGCAGCCGAGGTGCGTCGAACACTGAAGCTTTCTTT.

This clone was counted a few times. V usage is TRBV25-1 and J usage is TRBJ1-4; D gene uncertain. Trimming pared 0 bases from V and 7 bases from J, leaving 9 bases between. The CDR3 extends over 14 amino acids. Germline V gene data show CDR1 as MGHDK and CDR2 as SYGVNS. CDR3 sequence reads: CASSEYNVAEKLFF. DNA for the CDR3: TGTGCCAGCAGTGAATATAACGTGGCTGAAAAACTGTTTTTT.

The rearrangement uses TRBV9 and TRBJ2-1; 9 nucleotides line up with TRBD2. Germline values: CDR1 SGDLS, CDR2 YYNGEE. Trimming removed 4 bases from V and 5 bases from J; junction bases left unmatched: 10. The CDR3 contains 16 residues. The CDR3 DNA reads as TGTGCCAGCAGCCCTCCGGCACTAGCGGGTCACAATGAGCAGTTCTTC. This encodes CASSPPALAGHNEQFF. The full variable domain, with the rest looked up from reference TRBV9 and TRBJ2-1, is DSGVTQTPKHLITATGQRVTLRCSPRSGDLSVYWYQQSLDQGLQFLIQYYNGEERAKGNILERFSAQQFPDLHSELNLSSLELGDSALYFCASSPPALAGHNEQFFGPGTRLTVL.

This clone was seen only a few times. The V call is TRBV30, the J call TRBJ1-3, with D hard to call. Per the germline V gene, CDR1 is GTSNPN and CDR2 is SVGIG (reference sequence). This CDR3 is 11 amino acids long. V was clipped by 2 bases and J by 5 bases, with 4 bases between them. The CDR3 here is CAWSPRNTIYF. In nucleotides, the CDR3 is TGTGCCTGGAGTCCAAGAAACACCATATATTTT. Full variable domain (outside the CDR3, taken from reference TRBV30 and TRBJ1-3): SQTIHQWPATLVQPVGSPLSLECTVEGTSNPNLYWYRQAAGRGLQLLFYSVGIGQISSEVPQNLSASRPQDRQFILSSKKLLLSDSGFYLCAWSPRNTIYFGEGSWLTVV.

The chain links TRBV6-6 to TRBJ1-2; the D is unclear. CDR3 size: 16 residues. Germline V gene lookup returns CDR1 MNHNY and CDR2 SVGAGI (reference sequence). Trimming stripped 0 bases from V and 0 bases from J, with 11 bases between. The CDR3 is CASSYSTAGTNYGYTF. The CDR3 DNA is TGTGCCAGCAGTTACTCGACGGCGGGAACTAACTATGGCTACACCTTC.

The V call is TRBV7-9, the J call TRBJ1-2; 8 nucleotides align to TRBD1. Unmatched junction bases numbered 4, after V lost 4 bases and J lost 6 bases. Germline V gene lookup returns CDR1 SEHNR and CDR2 FQNEAQ (reference sequence). The CDR3 is 13 residues long. DNA of the CDR3: TGTGCCAGCAGCTCCACGACAGGGGATGGCTACACCTTC. As protein: CASSSTTGDGYTF.

The CDR3: CASSYRSSGNTGELFF. CDR3 nucleotide sequence: TGTGCCAGCAGTTATCGGAGTAGCGGGAACACCGGGGAGCTGTTTTTT. J is TRBJ2-2 and V is TRBV6-5; TRBD2 is a possible D gene (6 bases). The V gene lost 3 bases and the J gene lost 1 base, with 12 bases spanning the gap. The CDR3 contains 16 residues. Germline CDR1 MNHEY, CDR2 SVGAGI.

This clone has just a few counts. The rearrangement joins TRBV7-2 to TRBJ2-7, with 11 bases aligning to TRBD2. The length of the CDR3 is 15 residues. Germline V lookup: CDR1 SGHTA, CDR2 FQGNSA. Trimming took 5 bases from V and 12 from J; bases not matched to a gene: 15. For the CDR3, the DNA is TGTGCCAGCAGCCGTAGTCCCATACTAGCGGGAGTCCCGTACTTC. Its protein is CASSRSPILAGVPYF.

The J gene is TRBJ1-1, the V gene TRBV30; possibly TRBD1 for D (6 bases). Germline lookup yields CDR1 GTSNPN and CDR2 SVGIG (reference sequence). V was cut by 0 bases and J by 8 bases, with 16 bases left in between. The CDR3 is 14 residues long. The CDR3 DNA is TGTGCCTGGAGTGTAAAAGGGACATATGTAGAAGCTTTCTTT. It translates to CAWSVKGTYVEAFF.

This clone occurred a few times. For the CDR3, the DNA is TGCGCCAGCAGCTCCGACACCCTCTATGGCTACACCTTC. The encoded protein is CASSSDTLYGYTF. The genes are TRBV5-1 and TRBJ1-2; D unclear. V shed 3 bases and J shed 4 bases, with 10 bases lying between them. Germline lookup yields CDR1 SGHRS and CDR2 YFSETQ. The CDR3 loop spans 13 amino acids.

This clone was recorded only once. V usage is TRBV9 and J usage is TRBJ2-7; the D is unclear. The germline gives CDR1 SGDLS, CDR2 YYNGEE. The CDR3 length is 16 residues. Trimming left V 0 bases short and J 0 bases short, with 13 bases between. The CDR3 protein is CASSVGLPPSSYEQYF. The CDR3 coding sequence is TGTGCCAGCAGCGTAGGGTTACCCCCGAGCTCCTACGAGCAGTACTTC.

The rearrangement joins TRBV5-8 to TRBJ1-1; no clear D gene. The CDR3 runs to 13 residues. The germline V gene has CDR1 SGHTS and CDR2 YDEGEE. With 1 base removed from V and 0 bases from J, the gap between germline ends came to 4 bases. CDR3 nucleotide sequence: TGTGCCAGCAGCTTGACTGTGAACACTGAAGCTTTCTTT. Protein: CASSLTVNTEAFF.

This clone was seen only a few times. The V gene is TRBV27, the J gene TRBJ1-1, with D maybe TRBD1 (6 bases). The CDR3 is 15 amino acids. Germline CDR1 and CDR2: MNHEY and SMNVEV (reference sequence). V was cut by 5 bases and J by 1 base, with 14 bases left in between. CDR3 sequence (DNA): TGTGCCAGCAGTCGCCGCAGGGGTTCGAACACTGAAGCTTTCTTT. Translated: CASSRRRGSNTEAFF.

This clone was counted between two and nine times. This sequence joins TRBV6-5 and TRBJ2-1, with TRBD2 matching 7 bases. The V gene's germline CDR1 is MNHEY and CDR2 SVGAGI. Germline trimming cut 0 bases from V and 5 bases from J; bases unmatched to any gene: 4. This CDR3 is 15 amino acids long. This CDR3 is CASSYSKLAHNEQFF. In nucleotides, the CDR3 is TGTGCCAGCAGTTACTCGAAACTAGCGCACAATGAGCAGTTCTTC.

V gene TRBV6-1 combines with J gene TRBJ1-1; 8 bases are shared with TRBD1. Per the germline V gene, CDR1 is MNHNS and CDR2 is SASEGT. This CDR3 is built from 15 residues. V trimming: 4 bases; J trimming: 0 bases; junction bases outside the gene matches: 4. CDR3 nucleotide sequence: TGTGCCAGCAGTGGTAGACAGGGGTTGAACACTGAAGCTTTCTTT. Its protein product is CASSGRQGLNTEAFF.

This clone occurred a few times. The rearrangement links TRBV11-1 to TRBJ2-7, with 8 bases that match TRBD2. The V gene's germline CDR1 is SGHAT and CDR2 FQDESV (reference sequence). The CDR3 consists of 14 residues. J lost 2 bases, V lost 3 bases, and 3 bases had no gene match. The CDR3 reads CASSFGRGAYEQYF. The DNA for the CDR3 is TGTGCCAGCAGCTTTGGGCGGGGGGCCTACGAGCAGTACTTC.